Listed below are T cell receptor beta chains from one sample, sequenced in a study of CD8 T cells in ankylosing spondylitis. TCRdb ran MiXCR on the 5' RACE reads and lists one entry per CDR3 protein. This table holds 200,000 to 300,000 distinct CDR3 sequences, roughly a third found once. Input material: blood, either unsorted or a sorted T cell fraction (not recorded which). The source is a male donor with ankylosing spondylitis or in good health (not recorded which). The CDR3 runs from the conserved cysteine through the conserved F or W. The D gene is left open where the match is weak. A clone size is listed for some rows: how often the clone was seen (once, few, many), or a class if it is expanded.

once,TRBD2,TRBV6-2/TRBV6-3,TRBJ2-3,CASTWEGLYTDTQYF,TGTGCCAGCACCTGGGAGGGACTATACACAGATACGCAGTATTTT
few,TRBD1,TRBV15,TRBJ1-2,CATSRDQGTGVGYTF,TGTGCCACCAGCAGAGATCAGGGGACAGGGGTCGGCTACACCTTC
-,TRBD2,TRBV15,TRBJ2-3,CATTTGTSGITDTQYF,TGTGCCACCACTACTGGGACTAGCGGAATCACAGATACGCAGTATTTT
-,-,TRBV29-1,TRBJ1-2,CSVGRAGANYGYTF,TGCAGCGTTGGAAGGGCAGGAGCTAACTATGGCTACACCTTC
-,TRBD2,TRBV11-3,TRBJ2-3,CASSRGLASDTQYF,TGTGCCAGCAGCCGCGGACTAGCTTCAGATACGCAGTATTTT
few,TRBD2,TRBV20-1,TRBJ2-1,CSANPGGAGQFF,TGCAGTGCTAACCCCGGGGGGGCGGGGCAGTTCTTC
few,-,TRBV6-1,TRBJ2-3,CASSTGDTDTQYF,TGTGCCAGCAGTACGGGGGACACAGATACGCAGTATTTT
few,-,TRBV29-1,TRBJ1-2,CSVVPNTINYGYTF,TGCAGCGTTGTACCGAACACGATTAACTATGGCTACACCTTC
few,TRBD1,TRBV20-1,TRBJ1-5,CSPVSSGTGGNQPQHF,TGCAGTCCCGTTTCCTCTGGGACAGGGGGAAATCAGCCCCAGCATTTT
few,-,TRBV20-1,TRBJ2-3,CSVRSSSGTDTQYF,TGCAGTGTTAGATCCTCTAGCGGCACAGATACGCAGTATTTT
-,TRBD1,TRBV29-1,TRBJ2-1,CSVEGPGGVEQFF,TGCAGCGTTGAGGGCCCAGGGGGAGTTGAGCAGTTCTTC
once,-,TRBV30,TRBJ1-2,CAWSMAGVGYTF,TGTGCCTGGAGTATGGCAGGGGTAGGCTACACCTTC
-,-,TRBV29-1,TRBJ2-4,CSVRVGVSKNIQYF,TGCAGCGTTAGGGTGGGGGTGAGCAAAAACATTCAGTACTTC
-,-,TRBV19,TRBJ2-1,CASSSWSGHNEQFF,TGTGCCAGTAGTTCGTGGAGTGGGCACAATGAGCAGTTCTTC
few,TRBD2,TRBV6-5,TRBJ2-3,CASSYVAGEVDTQYF,TGTGCCAGCAGTTACGTAGCGGGGGAAGTAGATACGCAGTATTTT
many,-,TRBV20-1,TRBJ2-7,CSADDPTIYEQYF,TGCAGTGCGGACGACCCCACAATATACGAGCAGTACTTC
few,-,TRBV20-1,TRBJ2-3,CRAWKLSTDTQYF,TGCAGGGCTTGGAAACTTAGCACAGATACGCAGTATTTT
few,-,TRBV29-1,TRBJ2-5,CSVMDETQYF,TGCAGCGTCATGGACGAGACCCAGTACTTC
few,TRBD2,TRBV27,TRBJ2-5,CASSLGQGGRTQYF,TGTGCCAGCAGTTTAGGGCAGGGAGGGAGGACCCAGTACTTC
-,-,TRBV5-5,TRBJ2-3,CASSLSSYSTDTQYF,TGTGCCAGCAGCTTGTCTAGCTACAGCACAGATACGCAGTATTTT
-,-,TRBV27,TRBJ1-5,CASSSSNGDQPQHF,TGTGCCAGCAGTTCTTCAAATGGAGATCAGCCCCAGCATTTT
many,TRBD2,TRBV20-1,TRBJ2-1,CSAPWGAGGGNEQFF,TGCAGTGCTCCCTGGGGAGCGGGGGGCGGGAATGAGCAGTTCTTC
few,TRBD1,TRBV5-5,TRBJ2-1,CASSPHGTGGNQQFF,TGTGCCAGCAGCCCACACGGGACAGGGGGGAATCAGCAGTTCTTC
many,-,TRBV29-1,TRBJ2-7,CSVRGSYEQYF,TGCAGCGTACGGGGGTCCTACGAGCAGTACTTC
few,-,TRBV5-1,TRBJ2-7,CASSFLAGFSLYEQYF,TGCGCCAGCAGCTTCTTGGCGGGGTTTTCCCTCTACGAGCAGTACTTC
-,-,TRBV10-1,TRBJ2-3,CASSEPGNTQYF,TGCGCCAGCAGTGAACCCGGGAATACGCAGTATTTT
few,-,TRBV20-1,TRBJ2-2,CSARDLHTGELFF,TGCAGTGCTAGAGATTTGCACACCGGGGAGCTGTTTTTT
few,-,TRBV24-1,TRBJ2-2,CATSPSGGNTGELFF,TGTGCCACCAGTCCCTCAGGTGGGAACACCGGGGAGCTGTTTTTT
-,TRBD1,TRBV2,TRBJ2-1,CASLRPGTGSYNEQFF,TGTGCCAGCTTGAGACCCGGGACAGGTTCCTACAATGAGCAGTTCTTC
few,-,TRBV20-1,TRBJ1-1,CSARGIQARDTEAFF,TGCAGTGCTAGAGGTATACAGGCGAGGGACACTGAAGCTTTCTTT
-,-,TRBV29-1,TRBJ1-1,CSVGATAAFF,TGCAGCGTTGGAGCGACGGCGGCTTTCTTT
-,-,TRBV20-1,TRBJ1-3,CSASPLFGLPGNTIYF,TGCAGTGCTAGCCCGCTATTTGGGCTGCCTGGAAACACCATATATTTT
-,TRBD2,TRBV29-1,TRBJ2-3,CSVEGGGRGDTDTQYF,TGCAGCGTTGAAGGGGGCGGGCGGGGGGATACAGATACGCAGTATTTT
few,-,TRBV5-1,TRBJ1-3,CASSFLGFSGNTIYF,TGCGCCAGCAGCTTCCTCGGGTTCTCTGGAAACACCATATATTTT
many,-,TRBV29-1,TRBJ2-3,CSATTGTPTDTQYF,TGCAGCGCCACGACAGGAACCCCCACAGATACGCAGTATTTT
few,TRBD1,TRBV10-3,TRBJ2-3,CATTTGTGAEDTQYF,TGTGCCACCACTACCGGGACAGGGGCGGAAGATACGCAGTATTTT
-,-,TRBV6-2/TRBV6-3,TRBJ2-3,CASTPGGGPDTQYF,TGTGCCAGCACCCCGGGCGGAGGGCCAGATACGCAGTATTTT
-,-,TRBV29-1,TRBJ2-7,CSVDTGSYEQYF,TGCAGCGTTGATACAGGCAGCTACGAGCAGTACTTC
-,-,TRBV20-1,TRBJ1-5,CSARDYGSNQPQHF,TGCAGTGCTAGAGATTATGGCTCTAATCAGCCCCAGCATTTT
-,-,TRBV6-1,TRBJ1-1,CASSQDRLRVGTEAFF,TGTGCCAGCAGTCAAGACCGCTTGAGGGTGGGCACTGAAGCTTTCTTT
-,TRBD1,TRBV6-1,TRBJ2-2,CASSGDRVSSGELFF,TGTGCCAGCAGTGGGGACAGGGTTTCGTCCGGGGAGCTGTTTTTT
-,TRBD2,TRBV7-3,TRBJ2-3,CASSLTPSGGDTDTQYF,TGTGCCAGCAGCTTAACGCCTAGCGGGGGGGATACAGATACGCAGTATTTT
-,-,TRBV12-3/TRBV12-4,TRBJ2-7,CASSSDPTSSGEQYF,TGTGCCAGCAGTTCCGACCCCACTAGTTCCGGGGAGCAGTACTTC
-,TRBD1,TRBV5-1,TRBJ1-5,CASSLVGGDQPQHF,TGCGCCAGCAGCTTGGTAGGGGGCGATCAGCCCCAGCATTTT
many,TRBD2,TRBV12-3/TRBV12-4,TRBJ2-7,CASSSRLAGSDEQYF,TGTGCCAGCAGTTCCCGCCTAGCGGGGTCGGACGAGCAGTACTTC
-,-,TRBV15,TRBJ1-1,CATSAGRVIEAFF,TGTGCCACCAGCGCCGGACGGGTTATTGAAGCTTTCTTT
few,-,TRBV20-1,TRBJ2-3,CSARLTGTDTQYF,TGCAGTGCTAGACTCACGGGCACAGATACGCAGTATTTC
-,TRBD1,TRBV29-1,TRBJ2-2,CSVRGTGGFGNTGELFF,TGCAGCGTTAGGGGGACAGGGGGCTTTGGTAACACCGGGGAGCTGTTTTTT